Listed here are 20 T cell receptor beta chains from one sample, sequenced in a study of regulatory T cells in long-lasting Graves disease. Sample time point: newly diagnosed GD, antithyroid drugs for less than 3 months. PBMCs provided the RNA from which the TCR library was made. Arm-PCR with iRepertoire HTBI primers amplified the CDR3 regions for these TCR beta libraries. TCRdb independently ran MiXCR on the multiplex PCR reads; one entry per CDR3 protein. The sample lists 500,000 or so distinct CDR3 sequences; around 16% were seen once. These data were likewise used in another study, on T cells in Graves' hyperthyroidism and ophthalmopathy.

This material consisted of peripheral blood mononuclear cells (PBMCs), taken at new diagnosis, from a patient treated with antithyroid drugs. These receptors all come from a man aged 40-49 years with Graves disease.

There are many counts of this clonotype. The chain recombines TRBV28 with TRBJ2-1; 9 bases fit TRBD1. Per germline, CDR1 MDHEN and CDR2 SYDVKM. J gave up 1 base and V 5 bases, and 9 bases lay outside the gene matches. The CDR3 loop spans 17 amino acids. CDR3 DNA: TGTGCCAGCAGTACCTACAGGGGGCGCCAGTCCTACAATGAGCAGTTCTTC. It yields the protein CASSTYRGRQSYNEQFF. The variable domain in full, with the rest retrieved from reference TRBV28 and TRBJ2-1, is DVKVTQSSRYLVKRTGEKVFLECVQDMDHENMFWYRQDPGLGLRLIYFSYDVKMKEKGDIPEGYSVSREKKERFSLILESASTNQTSMYLCASSTYRGRQSYNEQFFGPGTRLTVL.

This clonotype was found many times. Its ends do not fully match the called genes, so a read error is possible. The V gene is TRBV7-7, the J gene TRBJ2-1; 8 nucleotides match TRBD2. Germline V CDR1 and CDR2: SSHAT, FNYEAQ (reference sequence). This CDR3 is 13 amino acids long. CDR3 residues: CASSRSGGNEQFF. The CDR3 DNA is TGTGCTAGCAGCCGGAGCGGGGGCAATGAGCAGTTCTTC.

The rearrangement links TRBV2 to TRBJ1-1; 9 bases match TRBD1. V gave up 6 bases and J gave up 3 bases; unmatched junction bases: 2. The CDR3 spans 13 residues. CDR1 SNHLY and CDR2 FYNNEI come from the germline V gene. Here the CDR3 DNA reads TGTGCCAGCAGCGGGGACAGGGACACTGAAGCTTTCTTT. This sequence encodes CASSGDRDTEAFF.

The rearrangement joins TRBV20-1 to TRBJ2-3; the match to TRBD1 covers 10 bases. V gave up 3 bases and J gave up 4 bases; unmatched junction bases: 13. Germline CDR1 DFQATT, CDR2 SNEGSKA (reference sequence). This CDR3 spans 17 amino acids. The CDR3 coding sequence is TGCAGTGCTAGCAACCCCGGGGATGGACAGGGGGCAGATACGCAGTATTTT. It is translated as CSASNPGDGQGADTQYF.

The table lists this clonotype with many counts. The CDR3, as DNA: TGTGCCAGCCTTCCGGGACGGCACTATGGCTACACCTTC. Amino acid sequence: CASLPGRHYGYTF. J is TRBJ1-2 and V is TRBV28, with D possibly matching TRBD1 (5 bases). CDR1 MDHEN and CDR2 SYDVKM come from the germline V gene. V dropped 8 bases and J dropped 3 bases, with 13 bases sitting between them. The CDR3 contains 13 residues.

This clonotype was found a few times. The chain recombines TRBV6-1 with TRBJ2-7; D remains unclear. Germline values: CDR1 MNHNS, CDR2 SASEGT. Trimming removed 5 bases from V and 3 bases from J, with 11 bases in between. This CDR3 is 13 amino acids long. The CDR3 here is CASSPLGYYEQYF. The CDR3 nucleotides read TGTGCCAGCAGTCCCCTGGGGTACTACGAGCAGTACTTC.

This clonotype was counted ten times or more. The rearrangement uses TRBV12-3 or TRBV12-4 and TRBJ2-5, with D perhaps matching TRBD2 (6 bases). The CDR3 consists of 14 residues. The germline V and J ends were trimmed by 6 bases and 1 base, with 12 bases remaining between them. The CDR3 DNA follows: TGTGCCAGCAGATCTCAGGGACTCCAAGAGACCCAGTACTTC. As protein: CASRSQGLQETQYF.

This clonotype was seen a few times. This chain uses TRBV7-9 with TRBJ1-2; weak D call: TRBD1 (5 bases). CDR3 size: 15 residues. CDR1 is SEHNR, CDR2 FQNEAQ, per germline (reference sequence). The V end lost 5 bases, the J end lost 2 bases, and 15 bases lay between the germline ends. CDR3 coding DNA: TGTGCCAGCAGCCCGAACCGGGGGGACAACTATGGCTACACCTTC. Residues: CASSPNRGDNYGYTF.

This clonotype appeared many times. The genes are TRBV20-1 and TRBJ2-5, with 9 bases that match TRBD1. The V gene's germline CDR1 is DFQATT and CDR2 SNEGSKA (reference sequence). Trimming at V came to 4 bases and at J to 5 bases, leaving 5 bases not matched to a gene. CDR3 size: 13 residues. CDR3 coding DNA: TGCAGTGCTATGGACAGGGGTAGGGAGACCCAGTACTTC. Protein sequence: CSAMDRGRETQYF.

This clonotype was observed at least ten times. J is TRBJ1-3 and V is TRBV5-1, with D possibly matching TRBD1 (5 bases). The CDR3 consists of 16 residues. Germline CDR1 and CDR2: SGHRS and YFSETQ. Trimming cost V 0 bases and J 0 bases, with 10 bases left between them. CDR3 DNA: TGCGCCAGCAGCTTGGAAGCAGGGATCTCTGGAAACACCATATATTTT. Protein product: CASSLEAGISGNTIYF.

This clonotype was seen many times. V usage is TRBV7-2 and J usage is TRBJ2-1, with 8 nucleotides matching TRBD1. Trimming took 5 bases from V and 1 from J; bases not matched to a gene: 4. Germline V CDR1 and CDR2: SGHTA, FQGNSA. The CDR3 is 15 amino acids. CDR3: CASSNTGGSYNEQFF. The CDR3 DNA sequence: TGTGCCAGCAGCAATACAGGGGGTTCCTACAATGAGCAGTTCTTC.

This clonotype was seen a few times. The rearrangement uses TRBV5-1 and TRBJ1-2, with D unclear. In germline, CDR1 is SGHRS, CDR2 YFSETQ. This CDR3 has 13 amino acids. V was trimmed by 0 bases and J by 8 bases, leaving 11 bases between them. The CDR3 DNA reads as TGCGCCAGCAGCTTGGTTGTTGATGGAGGCTACACCTTC. Protein sequence: CASSLVVDGGYTF. The variable domain in full, with the rest retrieved from reference TRBV5-1 and TRBJ1-2, is KAGVTQTPRYLIKTRGQQVTLSCSPISGHRSVSWYQQTPGQGLQFLFEYFSETQRNKGNFPGRFSGRQFSNSRSEMNVSTLELGDSALYLCASSLVVDGGYTFGSGTRLTVV.

This clonotype occurred a few times. The chain uses TRBV10-1 and TRBJ2-7, with D unresolved. Between the trimmed V and J ends, which lost 0 bases and 0 bases, there was a span of 6 bases. This CDR3 is 14 amino acids long. Germline V gene data show CDR1 as WNHNN and CDR2 as SYGVQD (reference sequence). CDR3: CASSESGNSYEQYF. The CDR3 DNA is TGCGCCAGCAGTGAGTCTGGCAACTCCTACGAGCAGTACTTC.

This clonotype showed up just a few times. J is TRBJ1-2 and V is TRBV27; D is perhaps TRBD1 (6 bases). This CDR3 is built from 14 residues. From germline, CDR1 is MNHEY and CDR2 SMNVEV (reference sequence). The V end lost 0 bases, the J end lost 4 bases, and 9 bases lay between the germline ends. The CDR3 DNA follows: TGTGCCAGCAGTTTATCGACAGGTGCCTATGGCTACACCTTC. Translating it yields CASSLSTGAYGYTF.

As concerns this clonotype: Just one base apart from a much larger clone, this may be a read error. The rearrangement joins TRBV7-8 to TRBJ2-1; maybe TRBD1 (5 bases). The CDR3 sequence is 15 residues long. With 3 bases removed from V and 11 bases from J, the gap between germline ends came to 20 bases. Germline loops: CDR1 SGHVS, CDR2 FQNEAQ. The CDR3 protein is CASSLLNLGVNKQFF. The CDR3 DNA sequence: TGTGCCAGCAGCTTGTTAAACCTAGGGGTTAATAAGCAGTTCTTC.

Many counts were recorded for this clonotype. The CDR3 DNA reads TGTGCCAGCAGCTACCTACACACTGAAGCTTTCTTT. It specifies CASSYLHTEAFF. This chain uses TRBV3-1 with TRBJ1-1; D gene ambiguous. V shed 5 bases and J shed 3 bases, with 7 bases lying between them. Germline CDR1 reads LGHDT; CDR2 reads YNNKEL (reference sequence). CDR3 length equals 12 residues.

The chain links TRBV5-6 to TRBJ1-1, with 9 bases fitting TRBD1. V shed 1 base and J 1 base; nucleotides not matched to a gene: 5. Germline V lookup: CDR1 SGHDT, CDR2 YYEEEE. CDR3 length: 16 residues. The DNA for the CDR3 is TGTGCCAGCAGCTTGAGATTGACAGGGGGGAACACTGAAGCTTTCTTT. Translation gives CASSLRLTGGNTEAFF.

This clonotype was seen ten or more times. The chain recombines TRBV28 with TRBJ2-7; 11 nucleotides align to TRBD2. The CDR3 runs 14 residues. The germline V gene encodes CDR1 MDHEN and CDR2 SYDVKM. With V trimmed by 3 bases and J by 6 bases, 4 bases remained unmatched. For the CDR3, the DNA is TGTGCCAGCAGTTTTAGCCTAGCGGGAGGCGAGCAGTACTTC. Translation gives CASSFSLAGGEQYF.

The chain recombines TRBV6-1 with TRBJ1-5; 7 nucleotides agree with TRBD1. V was pared by 8 bases and J by 7 bases, with 11 bases of the junction left unmatched. This CDR3 region has 14 residues. Per germline, CDR1 MNHNS and CDR2 SASEGT. The CDR3 nucleotides read TGTGCCAGCCGAAAAGGGGGCAGAACCCAGCCCCAGCATTTT. Amino acids: CASRKGGRTQPQHF.

This clonotype was counted many times. The chain carries TRBV20-1 and TRBJ2-1; TRBD1 agrees at 7 bases. The germline V gene encodes CDR1 DFQATT and CDR2 SNEGSKA (reference sequence). V was clipped by 0 bases and J by 5 bases; unmatched bases: 1. This CDR3 is 13 amino acids long. CDR3 loop: CSARDRGNNEQFF. CDR3 nucleotides: TGCAGTGCTAGAGACAGGGGGAACAATGAGCAGTTCTTC.